Listed here are 19 T cell receptor beta chains from one sample, sequenced in a study of T cell responses to AZD1222 COVID-19 vaccine. The table came from immunoSEQ multiplex PCR; TCRdb's copy has only in-frame clones and leaves some out. The sample carries 150,000 to 200,000 clones, 85% to 95% recorded once. The sequencing here drew on peripheral blood, taken on day 0 of AZD1222 vaccination. The receptors derive from an adult in good health.

This chain links TRBV6-5 with TRBJ1-2; D is unclear. V was pared by 0 bases and J by 5 bases, with 16 bases between. The CDR3 is 16 residues long. Germline V lookup: CDR1 MNHEY, CDR2 SVGAGI. CDR3 in amino acids: CASSYSEVQSGYGYTF. CDR3 nucleotides: TGTGCCAGCAGTTACTCAGAAGTCCAGTCCGGGTATGGCTACACCTTC.

In this sample, this clone turned up once. The V and J genes are TRBV2 and TRBJ2-3, with TRBD2 matching over 12 bases. J was trimmed by 5 bases and V by 3 bases; bases with no gene match: 6. CDR1 SNHLY and CDR2 FYNNEI come from the germline V gene. CDR3 length: 16 amino acids. In DNA form, the CDR3 reads TGTGCCAGCAGTGAGGATGGACTAGCGGGGTTAGATACGCAGTATTTT. It codes for CASSEDGLAGLDTQYF.

CDR3 sequence (DNA): TGTGCCAGCAGCTCGGGACTGGGAATCTATGGCTACACCTTC. It encodes CASSSGLGIYGYTF. The chain couples TRBV5-4 to TRBJ1-2; maybe TRBD1 (5 bases). V was pared by 3 bases and J by 4 bases, with 13 bases between. Germline values: CDR1 SGHNT, CDR2 YYREEE (reference sequence). The length of the CDR3 is 14 residues.

This clone was observed a single time. The rearrangement joins TRBV5-4 to TRBJ2-1; perhaps TRBD2 as D (5 bases). Germline CDR1 is SGHNT and CDR2 is YYREEE (reference sequence). V dropped 9 bases and J dropped 8 bases, with 12 bases sitting between them. CDR3 length: 11 residues. The CDR3 sequence: CAIISEYEQFF. The DNA for the CDR3 is TGTGCCATCATTAGCGAGTATGAGCAGTTCTTC.

The chain has TRBV18 and TRBJ2-1; the D is unclear. Germline CDR1 is KGHSH and CDR2 is LQKENI. V was trimmed by 0 bases and J by 4 bases, leaving 7 bases between them. CDR3 length equals 14 residues. The CDR3 nucleotides read TGTGCCAGCTCACCACCCACAGCTTACAATGAGCAGTTCTTC. Translation: CASSPPTAYNEQFF.

The rearrangement links TRBV29-1 to TRBJ2-7; no clear D gene. The CDR3 length is 12 residues. V was clipped by 1 base and J by 6 bases, with 10 bases between them. The germline gives CDR1 SQVTM, CDR2 ANQGSEA. CDR3 protein: CSVEGAISEQYF. The CDR3 DNA reads as TGCAGCGTTGAAGGGGCAATCTCCGAGCAGTACTTC.

V usage is TRBV11-2 and J usage is TRBJ2-1; D is perhaps TRBD1 or TRBD2 (5 bases each). Deletions cut 5 bases from V and 4 bases from J, with 12 bases between. The CDR3 is 14 amino acids. Germline values: CDR1 SGHAT, CDR2 FQNNGV. DNA of the CDR3: TGTGCCAGCAGCCTGGCCAGGGAGTACAATGAGCAGTTCTTC. As protein: CASSLAREYNEQFF.

This chain joins TRBV6-1 and TRBJ2-5; the match to TRBD2 covers 8 bases. J was trimmed by 8 bases and V by 2 bases; bases with no gene match: 13. Germline CDR1 and CDR2: MNHNS and SASEGT. This CDR3 is built from 16 residues. CDR3 region: CASSENRRSSGATQYF. CDR3 bases: TGTGCCAGCAGTGAAAACCGCCGCAGTAGCGGGGCTACCCAGTACTTC.

This clone was seen a single time. The rearrangement uses TRBV2 and TRBJ1-6, with no clear D. The germline V gene has CDR1 SNHLY and CDR2 FYNNEI. V dropped 1 base and J dropped 14 bases, with 9 bases sitting between them. CDR3 length equals 12 residues. CDR3 amino acids: CASSEGIDTLHF. The CDR3 DNA reads as TGTGCCAGCAGTGAAGGAATTGACACCCTCCACTTT.

This clone was counted a few times. The V call is TRBV10-3, the J call TRBJ1-5, with TRBD1 matching over 12 bases. Germline loops: CDR1 ENHRY, CDR2 SYGVKD. The CDR3 is made up of 15 amino acids. The ends lost 5 bases at V and 6 bases at J; junction bases unmatched: 5. CDR3 sequence (DNA): TGTGCCATCAGTCCCGGGACAGGGGGCTTTCAGCCCCAGCATTTT. Protein sequence: CAISPGTGGFQPQHF.

This clone was counted once. The rearrangement links TRBV10-2 to TRBJ1-2, with D possibly matching TRBD1 (6 bases). The CDR3 runs to 14 residues. With 7 bases removed from V and 3 bases from J, the gap between germline ends came to 15 bases. Germline CDR1 and CDR2: WSHSY and SAAADI. CDR3 region: CASIGHRDDYGYTF. In DNA, the CDR3 is TGCGCCAGCATTGGTCACAGGGATGACTATGGCTACACCTTC.

The chain joins TRBV27 to TRBJ1-1, with D unclear. Trimming pared 8 bases from V and 1 base from J, leaving 8 bases between. The CDR3 sequence is 12 residues long. The germline V gene encodes CDR1 MNHEY and CDR2 SMNVEV (reference sequence). The CDR3 DNA is TGTGCCAGCGGGCGGGCGAACACTGAAGCTTTCTTT. Translating it yields CASGRANTEAFF.

The V gene is TRBV5-4, the J gene TRBJ1-6; D gene uncertain. The V gene's germline CDR1 is SGHNT and CDR2 YYREEE (reference sequence). The CDR3 covers 16 residues. V lost 1 base and J 12 bases, leaving 20 bases between the germline ends. As DNA, the CDR3 is TGTGCCAGCAGCTTGCCCCCTGGCAGGAGGATAAAACCCCTCCACTTT. Translating gives CASSLPPGRRIKPLHF.

The chain links TRBV4-3 to TRBJ1-5; D ambiguous. V was pared by 4 bases and J by 0 bases, with 10 bases between. The CDR3 sequence is 15 residues long. Germline V gene data show CDR1 as LGHNA and CDR2 as YSLEER. CDR3 in amino acids: CASSPFQDSNQPQHF. CDR3 coding DNA: TGCGCCAGCAGCCCTTTCCAGGATAGCAATCAGCCCCAGCATTTT.

The chain is built from TRBV7-9 and TRBJ1-5, with D possibly being TRBD1 (6 bases). V dropped 5 bases and J dropped 7 bases, with 15 bases sitting between them. The length of the CDR3 is 14 residues. Per the germline V gene, CDR1 is SEHNR and CDR2 is FQNEAQ (reference sequence). CDR3 region: CASSLGGRNQPQHF. CDR3 bases: TGTGCCAGCAGCCTGGGGGGGCGAAACCAGCCCCAGCATTTT.

The chain is built from TRBV27 and TRBJ1-3; D is unresolved. Trimming stripped 6 bases from V and 0 bases from J, with 12 bases between. The CDR3 runs 15 residues. Germline values: CDR1 MNHEY, CDR2 SMNVEV (reference sequence). CDR3 nucleotide sequence: TGTGCCAGCAGGGCAGGCGGTACCTCTGGAAACACCATATATTTT. Its translation: CASRAGGTSGNTIYF.

The V call is TRBV11-3, the J call TRBJ1-2; a weak D match, TRBD1 (5 bases). The CDR3 covers 14 residues. Germline V gives CDR1 SGHNT, CDR2 YENEEA. V lost 4 bases, J lost 5 bases, and 14 bases lay in between. The CDR3 DNA is TGTGCCAGCAGCTCAAGAAGGGACCGGTATGGCTACACCTTC. It encodes CASSSRRDRYGYTF.

This clone has a single count. V gene TRBV3-1 (or the pseudogene TRBV3-2) combines with J gene TRBJ2-1; 8 bases are shared with TRBD1. Looked up from germline, CDR1 is LGHDT and CDR2 is YNNKEL (reference sequence). This CDR3 contains 17 residues. The J segment lost 1 base and the V segment lost 1 base, leaving 6 bases of the junction unmatched. DNA of the CDR3: TGTGCCAGCAGCCAAGCTGGACAGGGTCGATCCTACAATGAGCAGTTCTTC. It yields the protein CASSQAGQGRSYNEQFF.

V is TRBV7-6 and J is TRBJ1-3; 7 bases fit TRBD1. Trimming took 1 base from V and 8 from J; bases not matched to a gene: 14. The CDR3 is 17 residues long. From germline, CDR1 is SGHVS and CDR2 FNYEAQ. CDR3 sequence reads: CASSLGARGGVGYTIYF. CDR3 sequence (DNA): TGTGCCAGCAGCTTAGGAGCCAGAGGGGGCGTCGGATACACCATATATTTT.